These 3 T cell receptor beta chains share one sample of origin, sequenced in a study of shared clonotypes between healthy human individuals. Some clones are missing from TCRdb's copy, which holds only in-frame ones; the method was immunoSEQ multiplex PCR. The data show around 700,000 clones, about 90% seen once. As defined, naive CD8 cells were CD45RO-negative and positively selected for CCR7, with terminally differentiated effector memory CD45RA+ cells excluded. The sample was naive CD8+ T cells sorted from blood. The receptors originated from a man younger than 40 in good health.

The rearrangement links TRBV4-1 to TRBJ2-5; the match to TRBD1 covers 7 bases. After removal of 5 bases from V and 2 bases from J, the junction contained 5 bases not matched to a gene. This CDR3 is 14 amino acids long. Germline V gene lookup returns CDR1 MGHRA and CDR2 YSYEKL. The CDR3 nucleotides read TGCGCCAGCAGCGGTCGACAGGGACAAGAGACCCAGTACTTC. Amino acids: CASSGRQGQETQYF.

This sequence joins TRBV5-4 and TRBJ1-2; D gene unclear. The CDR3 sequence is 15 residues long. Germline values: CDR1 SGHNT, CDR2 YYREEE (reference sequence). V was clipped by 4 bases and J by 4 bases, with 17 bases between them. In DNA form, the CDR3 reads TGTGCCAGCAGCCCGCCGGGAGGTCCTAGCTATGGCTACACCTTC. It encodes CASSPPGGPSYGYTF. The full variable domain, rest sourced from reference TRBV5-4 and TRBJ1-2, is ETGVTQSPTHLIKTRGQQVTLRCSSQSGHNTVSWYQQALGQGPQFIFQYYREEENGRGNFPPRFSGLQFPNYSSELNVNALELDDSALYLCASSPPGGPSYGYTFGSGTRLTVV.

This clone was detected only once. V and J are TRBV7-2 and TRBJ2-3; 7 bases line up with TRBD2. The CDR3 extends over 16 amino acids. The germline V gene has CDR1 SGHTA and CDR2 FQGNSA. V lost 5 bases, J lost 0 bases, and 8 bases stayed unmatched. The CDR3 loop reads CASSGIGLGSTDTQYF. The DNA for the CDR3 is TGTGCCAGCAGCGGAATCGGACTAGGAAGCACAGATACGCAGTATTTT.